This T cell receptor beta chain was sequenced in a study of blood T cell repertoires in COVID-19. Study details: Nucleic acid was either cDNA or gDNA, and it came from T cells, B-cell-depleted T cells, or PBMCs.

Per the original methods: Reference gene primer amplification yielded estimated nucleated cell counts. Produced via immunoSEQ multiplex PCR; TCRdb's table is partial and in-frame only. That table supplies the V and J calls and clone size; D and trimming were determined from the DNA. The sample consists of about 300,000 clones, around four fifths of them appearing once. The length of the CDR3 is 14 residues. Germline loops: CDR1 SNHLY, CDR2 FYNNEI. V lost 6 bases and J 7 bases, leaving 17 bases between the germline ends. The sequence derives from a woman in her forties or fifties with acute or convalescent COVID-19. Sequenced: peripheral blood. This chain links TRBV2 with TRBJ2-3, with a possible D match to TRBD2 (5 bases). CDR3 nucleotides: TGTGCCAGCAGCCCGGGGAGACTACCTAATACGCAGTATTTT. This gives the protein CASSPGRLPNTQYF.